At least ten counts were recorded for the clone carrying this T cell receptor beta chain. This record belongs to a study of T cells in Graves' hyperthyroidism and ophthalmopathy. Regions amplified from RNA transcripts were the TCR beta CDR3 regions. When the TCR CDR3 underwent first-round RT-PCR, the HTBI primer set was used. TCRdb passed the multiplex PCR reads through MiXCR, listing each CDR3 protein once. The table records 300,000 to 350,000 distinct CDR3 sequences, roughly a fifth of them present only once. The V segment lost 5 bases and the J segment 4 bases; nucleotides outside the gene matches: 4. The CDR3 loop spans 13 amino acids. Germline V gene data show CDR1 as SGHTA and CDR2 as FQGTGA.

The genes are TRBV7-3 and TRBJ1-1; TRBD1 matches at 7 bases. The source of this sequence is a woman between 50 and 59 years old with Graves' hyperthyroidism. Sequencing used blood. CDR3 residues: CASSDQGGTEAFF. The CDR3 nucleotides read TGTGCCAGCAGCGACCAGGGGGGCACTGAAGCTTTCTTT.